This T cell receptor (beta chain) appears in the sequencing data of a study of neurological immune-mediated disorders. V was shortened by 3 bases and J by 13 bases, with 15 bases between the two germline ends. The CDR3 runs to 12 residues. Germline V gives CDR1 MNHNY, CDR2 SVGAGI (reference sequence). Each CDR3 protein gets one entry after TCRdb re-called the 5' RACE reads with MiXCR. The table has tens of thousands of distinct CDR3 sequences, around 3.8% seen once; the top ten hold less than 2.5%. The sequencing sample was made of PBMCs. This sequence originates from a woman between 50 and 59 years old with multiple sclerosis. V usage is TRBV6-6 and J usage is TRBJ2-5; D is uncertain. CDR3 in DNA: TGTGCCAGCAGTTATAGCAACAAATTTAGGTACTTC. Translated, it gives CASSYSNKFRYF.